This is a list of T cell receptor beta chains from one sample in a study of blood T cell repertoires in COVID-19. Libraries were prepared by immunoSEQ multiplex PCR; TCRdb keeps only in-frame clonotypes and omits some of them. The profile shows 16,000 or so clones, about 85% of them singletons. Source material: peripheral blood. The receptors stem from a human donor in a cohort sampled during active COVID-19. Each CDR3 is given with its conserved first and last residue. Fields, in order: V gene, J gene, D gene, clone size, CDR3 protein, CDR3 DNA. A D gene is named only where the DNA matches it firmly. Clone size is shown for a subset of rows, as once, few, many or a class of expanded clone.

v_gene: TRBV6-5
j_gene: TRBJ1-2
d_gene: TRBD1
abundance: .
CDR3aa: CASRPAQGAQNGYTF
CDR3nt: TGTGCCAGCAGACCAGCACAGGGGGCTCAGAATGGCTACACCTTC

v_gene: TRBV27
j_gene: TRBJ2-1
d_gene: TRBD1
abundance: .
CDR3aa: CASSRGTGGNEQFF
CDR3nt: TGTGCCAGCAGTAGAGGGACAGGGGGGAATGAGCAGTTCTTC

v_gene: TRBV27
j_gene: TRBJ1-1
d_gene: .
abundance: .
CDR3aa: CASSSSLRGHEAFF
CDR3nt: TGTGCCAGCAGTTCCTCCTTGAGAGGTCATGAAGCTTTCTTT

v_gene: TRBV6-2/TRBV6-3
j_gene: TRBJ2-1
d_gene: TRBD1
abundance: .
CDR3aa: CASSRTGTYNEQFF
CDR3nt: TGTGCCAGCAGTCGGACAGGGACCTACAATGAGCAGTTCTTC

v_gene: TRBV19
j_gene: TRBJ1-3
d_gene: .
abundance: .
CDR3aa: CASGGMPGNTIYF
CDR3nt: TGTGCCAGTGGGGGGATGCCAGGAAACACCATATATTTT

v_gene: TRBV13
j_gene: TRBJ1-6
d_gene: TRBD1
abundance: .
CDR3aa: CASSFQGARSPLHF
CDR3nt: TGTGCCAGCAGCTTTCAGGGGGCTCGATCACCCCTCCACTTT

v_gene: TRBV5-1
j_gene: TRBJ2-1
d_gene: TRBD2
abundance: .
CDR3aa: CASSLVTSGGHEQFF
CDR3nt: TGCGCCAGCAGCTTGGTAACTAGCGGGGGCCATGAGCAGTTCTTC

v_gene: TRBV5-1
j_gene: TRBJ2-2
d_gene: .
abundance: .
CDR3aa: CASRPLPGISGGELFF
CDR3nt: TGCGCCAGCAGGCCGCTCCCCGGGATATCGGGCGGGGAGCTGTTTTTT

v_gene: TRBV10-3
j_gene: TRBJ1-3
d_gene: TRBD1
abundance: .
CDR3aa: CAIADRGSGNTIYF
CDR3nt: TGTGCCATCGCGGACAGGGGCTCGGGAAACACCATATATTTT

v_gene: TRBV9
j_gene: TRBJ1-2
d_gene: .
abundance: .
CDR3aa: CASSVAETVHYGYTF
CDR3nt: TGTGCCAGCAGCGTAGCTGAGACAGTTCACTATGGCTACACCTTC

v_gene: TRBV19
j_gene: TRBJ2-5
d_gene: TRBD2
abundance: .
CDR3aa: CASSSGGAWETQYF
CDR3nt: TGTGCCAGTAGTAGCGGGGGGGCGTGGGAGACCCAGTACTTC

v_gene: TRBV3-1/TRBV3-2
j_gene: TRBJ1-1
d_gene: .
abundance: .
CDR3aa: CASSQEDRGTNTEAFF
CDR3nt: TGTGCCAGCAGCCAAGAAGACCGGGGAACGAACACTGAAGCTTTCTTT

v_gene: TRBV5-1
j_gene: TRBJ1-1
d_gene: TRBD1
abundance: once
CDR3aa: CASSQDRGRDTEAFF
CDR3nt: TGCGCCAGCAGCCAAGACAGGGGGCGCGACACTGAAGCTTTCTTT

v_gene: TRBV7-2
j_gene: TRBJ2-7
d_gene: TRBD1
abundance: .
CDR3aa: CASSFRTGHEQYF
CDR3nt: TGTGCCAGCAGCTTCCGGACAGGGCACGAGCAGTACTTC

v_gene: TRBV19
j_gene: TRBJ2-1
d_gene: TRBD2
abundance: .
CDR3aa: CASTPVESGAEDEQFF
CDR3nt: TGTGCCAGTACCCCGGTCGAAAGCGGGGCGGAGGATGAGCAGTTCTTC

v_gene: TRBV12-5
j_gene: TRBJ1-1
d_gene: .
abundance: .
CDR3aa: CASGLSPTGDTEAFF
CDR3nt: TGTGCTAGTGGTTTGAGCCCGACCGGGGACACTGAAGCTTTCTTT

v_gene: TRBV7-9
j_gene: TRBJ1-6
d_gene: .
abundance: .
CDR3aa: CASSRTTAGYNSPLHF
CDR3nt: TGTGCCAGCAGCCGAACGACAGCCGGGTATAATTCACCCCTCCACTTT

v_gene: TRBV5-1
j_gene: TRBJ2-5
d_gene: TRBD2
abundance: .
CDR3aa: CASSLSGGAQETQYF
CDR3nt: TGCGCCAGCAGTCTTTCCGGGGGGGCACAAGAGACCCAGTACTTC

v_gene: TRBV10-3
j_gene: TRBJ2-3
d_gene: TRBD1
abundance: .
CDR3aa: CAISGGQGADTQYF
CDR3nt: TGTGCCATCAGTGGGGGACAGGGGGCGGATACGCAGTATTTT

v_gene: TRBV5-4
j_gene: TRBJ2-7
d_gene: TRBD1
abundance: .
CDR3aa: CASSNGGGTGLGEQYF
CDR3nt: TGTGCCAGCAGCAATGGGGGGGGGACAGGGTTGGGAGAGCAGTACTTC

v_gene: TRBV29-1
j_gene: TRBJ1-1
d_gene: .
abundance: .
CDR3aa: CSPEVGHPQNTEAFF
CDR3nt: TGCAGCCCCGAAGTAGGACACCCTCAGAACACTGAAGCTTTCTTT

v_gene: TRBV6-2/TRBV6-3
j_gene: TRBJ1-5
d_gene: TRBD1
abundance: .
CDR3aa: CASSYDGTAQPQHF
CDR3nt: TGTGCCAGCAGTTACGATGGGACAGCTCAGCCCCAGCATTTT

v_gene: TRBV29-1
j_gene: TRBJ2-1
d_gene: TRBD1
abundance: .
CDR3aa: CSVETGGWDEQFF
CDR3nt: TGCAGCGTTGAGACAGGGGGATGGGATGAGCAGTTCTTC

v_gene: TRBV4-2
j_gene: TRBJ2-1
d_gene: TRBD1
abundance: .
CDR3aa: CASSHLGTGGAFVNEQFF
CDR3nt: TGTGCCAGCAGCCATCTCGGGACAGGGGGCGCCTTTGTAAATGAGCAGTTCTTC

v_gene: TRBV18
j_gene: TRBJ2-3
d_gene: TRBD2
abundance: .
CDR3aa: CASSPLAGGSRTDTQYF
CDR3nt: TGTGCCAGCTCACCACTAGCGGGGGGCTCCCGCACAGATACGCAGTATTTT

v_gene: TRBV6-2/TRBV6-3
j_gene: TRBJ2-1
d_gene: TRBD2
abundance: .
CDR3aa: CASSHGGLGPREQFF
CDR3nt: TGTGCCAGCAGCCATGGGGGACTAGGCCCCCGGGAGCAGTTCTTC

v_gene: TRBV5-6
j_gene: TRBJ1-5
d_gene: .
abundance: .
CDR3aa: CASSLRGGGIYRNQPQHF
CDR3nt: TGTGCCAGCAGCCTCCGGGGGGGTGGCATATATCGCAATCAGCCCCAGCATTTT

v_gene: TRBV25-1
j_gene: TRBJ2-1
d_gene: .
abundance: .
CDR3aa: CASSESWGRQFF
CDR3nt: TGTGCCAGCAGTGAATCTTGGGGGCGGCAGTTCTTC

v_gene: TRBV18
j_gene: TRBJ1-1
d_gene: .
abundance: .
CDR3aa: CASSPPSTEAFF
CDR3nt: TGTGCCAGCTCACCACCGAGTACTGAAGCTTTCTTT

v_gene: TRBV18
j_gene: TRBJ2-3
d_gene: TRBD1
abundance: .
CDR3aa: CASSRDRGADTQYF
CDR3nt: TGTGCCAGCTCACGGGACAGGGGAGCAGATACGCAGTATTTT

v_gene: TRBV4-3
j_gene: TRBJ1-2
d_gene: .
abundance: medium-sized
CDR3aa: CASSQVYSQGETNYGYTF
CDR3nt: TGCGCCAGCAGCCAAGTTTATTCACAAGGGGAAACTAACTATGGCTACACCTTC

v_gene: TRBV2
j_gene: TRBJ1-5
d_gene: .
abundance: .
CDR3aa: CASSETTWLQPQHF
CDR3nt: TGTGCCAGCAGTGAAACTACGTGGTTGCAGCCCCAGCATTTT

v_gene: TRBV3-1/TRBV3-2
j_gene: TRBJ1-5
d_gene: TRBD1
abundance: .
CDR3aa: CASSQGQDSNQPQHF
CDR3nt: TGTGCCAGCAGCCAGGGACAGGACAGCAATCAGCCCCAGCATTTT

v_gene: TRBV5-1
j_gene: TRBJ1-1
d_gene: TRBD1
abundance: .
CDR3aa: CASSPSGQYEEAFF
CDR3nt: TGCGCCAGCAGCCCGTCGGGACAGTACGAAGAAGCTTTCTTT

v_gene: TRBV19
j_gene: TRBJ2-1
d_gene: TRBD1
abundance: .
CDR3aa: CASTRGPGTDEQFF
CDR3nt: TGTGCCAGTACAAGGGGGCCCGGGACGGATGAGCAGTTCTTC

v_gene: TRBV11-2
j_gene: TRBJ2-3
d_gene: .
abundance: .
CDR3aa: CASSGSEPDTQYF
CDR3nt: TGTGCCAGCAGCGGGTCGGAGCCAGATACGCAGTATTTT

v_gene: TRBV5-5
j_gene: TRBJ1-1
d_gene: .
abundance: .
CDR3aa: CASSLSMNTEAFF
CDR3nt: TGTGCCAGCAGCCTAAGTATGAACACTGAAGCTTTCTTT

v_gene: TRBV6-5
j_gene: TRBJ1-2
d_gene: .
abundance: .
CDR3aa: CASRGGAGDYGYTF
CDR3nt: TGTGCCAGCAGGGGGGGTGCAGGAGACTATGGCTACACCTTC

v_gene: TRBV2
j_gene: TRBJ2-7
d_gene: .
abundance: once
CDR3aa: CASSQPPRREQYF
CDR3nt: TGTGCCAGCAGTCAGCCGCCCCGGAGGGAGCAGTACTTC

v_gene: TRBV7-2
j_gene: TRBJ2-2
d_gene: .
abundance: .
CDR3aa: CASSSGWMARNTGELFF
CDR3nt: TGTGCCAGCAGCTCCGGGTGGATGGCCAGGAACACCGGGGAGCTGTTTTTT

v_gene: TRBV3-1/TRBV3-2
j_gene: TRBJ1-5
d_gene: .
abundance: .
CDR3aa: CASSRGVDGQPQHF
CDR3nt: TGTGCCAGCAGCCGGGGGGTTGATGGTCAGCCCCAGCATTTT

v_gene: TRBV3-1/TRBV3-2
j_gene: TRBJ2-4
d_gene: .
abundance: .
CDR3aa: CASSPHGVAKNIQYF
CDR3nt: TGTGCCAGCAGCCCTCACGGGGTAGCCAAAAACATTCAGTACTTC